Following are 8 T cell receptor beta chains from one sample sequenced in a study of shared clonotypes between healthy human individuals. Data came from immunoSEQ multiplex PCR; TCRdb stores just in-frame clones and leaves some out. This sample has some 980,000 clones, with 60% to 85% found just once. Sample: memory CD4+ T cells sorted from blood. As to subset: CD45RA-negative fraction. These TCRs come from a man aged 18 to 35 in good health.

This chain connects TRBV7-2 to TRBJ2-1; D call uncertain. Germline V CDR1 and CDR2: SGHTA, FQGNSA. V dropped 4 bases and J dropped 12 bases, with 13 bases sitting between them. CDR3 size: 12 residues. The CDR3 nucleotides read TGTGCCAGCAGCTCCAACGAGGTTACGCAGTTCTTC. This translates into CASSSNEVTQFF.

The rearrangement joins TRBV6-5 to TRBJ1-2; a possible D gene is TRBD1 (5 bases). V was trimmed by 2 bases and J by 3 bases, leaving 10 bases between them. The CDR3 loop spans 14 amino acids. Germline lookup yields CDR1 MNHEY and CDR2 SVGAGI. The CDR3 DNA reads as TGTGCCAGCAGTTACCAGGGTGCGGACTATGGCTACACCTTC. Translating gives CASSYQGADYGYTF.

The J gene is TRBJ2-7, the V gene TRBV5-4; 13 positions agree with TRBD2. Trimming at V came to 6 bases and at J to 5 bases, leaving 11 bases not matched to a gene. The CDR3 runs 16 residues. Germline V gene lookup returns CDR1 SGHNT and CDR2 YYREEE (reference sequence). The chain's CDR3 is CASTPGLAGVTHEQYF. DNA for the CDR3: TGTGCCAGCACCCCAGGACTAGCGGGAGTAACCCACGAGCAGTACTTC.

V and J are TRBV6-1 and TRBJ1-1, with a weak D call TRBD1 (6 bases). Germline-derived CDR1 and CDR2 are MNHNS and SASEGT. V lost 6 bases and J lost 1, with 9 bases in between. There are 13 residues in the CDR3. CDR3 nucleotides: TGTGCCAGCAGCTTCAGGGGGAACACTGAAGCTTTCTTT. Protein product: CASSFRGNTEAFF.

V and J are TRBV28 and TRBJ2-7; D is possibly TRBD1 (6 bases). Germline lookup yields CDR1 MDHEN and CDR2 SYDVKM. The CDR3 has 11 amino acids. Trimming removed 7 bases at V and 6 bases at J, with 10 bases between. The CDR3 is CASTTGLEQYF. For the CDR3, the DNA is TGTGCCAGCACTACAGGGCTCGAGCAGTACTTC.

This clone has at least ten counts. This rearrangement joins TRBV30 to TRBJ1-3; 11 positions match TRBD1. CDR1 and CDR2 from the germline V gene are GTSNPN and SVGIG (reference sequence). Germline trimming cut 4 bases from V and 1 base from J; bases unmatched to any gene: 12. The CDR3 sequence is 18 residues long. CDR3: CAWTRGGGQGASGNTIYF. The CDR3 DNA follows: TGTGCCTGGACCCGAGGCGGAGGACAGGGGGCTTCTGGAAACACCATATATTTT.

The chain uses TRBV19 and TRBJ2-1; 12 bases align to TRBD2. V gave up 5 bases and J gave up 1 base; unmatched junction bases: 9. CDR1 is LNHDA and CDR2 is SQIVND in the germline V gene (reference sequence). The CDR3 spans 18 residues. The CDR3 region has the DNA TGTGCCAGTAGTGCCGGGGTGACTAGCGGGAGATCCTACAATGAGCAGTTCTTC. Translating gives CASSAGVTSGRSYNEQFF.

This clone has just one count. The rearrangement links TRBV6-5 to TRBJ1-1, with 7 bases matching TRBD1. CDR1 MNHEY and CDR2 SVGAGI come from the germline V gene. Losses at the gene ends were 5 bases for V and 6 bases for J; bases not matched to a gene: 6. The CDR3 covers 13 residues. CDR3 loop: CASSIQGEAEAFF. The CDR3 DNA reads as TGTGCCAGCAGTATTCAGGGGGAGGCTGAAGCTTTCTTT.